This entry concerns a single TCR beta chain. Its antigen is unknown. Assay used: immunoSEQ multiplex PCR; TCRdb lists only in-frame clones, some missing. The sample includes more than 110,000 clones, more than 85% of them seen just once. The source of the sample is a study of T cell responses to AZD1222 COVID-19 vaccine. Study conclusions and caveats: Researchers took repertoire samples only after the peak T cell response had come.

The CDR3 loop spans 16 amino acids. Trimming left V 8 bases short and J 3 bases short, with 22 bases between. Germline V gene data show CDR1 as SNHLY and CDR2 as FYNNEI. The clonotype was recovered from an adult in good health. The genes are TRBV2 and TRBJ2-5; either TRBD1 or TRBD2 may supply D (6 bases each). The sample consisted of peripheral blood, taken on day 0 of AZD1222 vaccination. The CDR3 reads CASFIPKGGIKETQYF. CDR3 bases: TGTGCCAGCTTCATCCCGAAGGGGGGCATCAAAGAGACCCAGTACTTC.